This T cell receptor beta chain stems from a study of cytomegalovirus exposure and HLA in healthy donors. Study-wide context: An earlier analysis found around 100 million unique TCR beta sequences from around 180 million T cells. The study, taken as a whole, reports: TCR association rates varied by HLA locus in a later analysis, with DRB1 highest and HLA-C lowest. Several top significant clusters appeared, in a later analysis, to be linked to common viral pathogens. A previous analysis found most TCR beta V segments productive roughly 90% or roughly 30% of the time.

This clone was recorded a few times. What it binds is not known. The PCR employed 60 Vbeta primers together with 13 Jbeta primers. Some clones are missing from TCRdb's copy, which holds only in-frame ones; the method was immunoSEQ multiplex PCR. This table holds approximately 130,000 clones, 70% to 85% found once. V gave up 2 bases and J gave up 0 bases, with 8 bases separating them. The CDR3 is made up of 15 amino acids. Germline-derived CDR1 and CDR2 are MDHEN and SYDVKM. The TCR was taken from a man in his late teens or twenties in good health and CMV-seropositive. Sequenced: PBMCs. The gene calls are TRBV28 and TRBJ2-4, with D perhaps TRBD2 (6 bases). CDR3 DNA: TGTGCCAGCAGTTTAGGCGGGACAGCCAAAAACATTCAGTACTTC. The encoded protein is CASSLGGTAKNIQYF.